This TCR beta chain was obtained from a study of blood T cells in healthy people across ages. The draw of peripheral blood yielded ten milliliters from each donor. This clonotype was seen just once. Germline V gene data show CDR1 as MNHEY and CDR2 as SVGAGI. There are 15 residues in the CDR3. With 6 bases removed from V and 0 bases from J, the gap between germline ends came to 9 bases. A J-beta primer mix and a sample-barcoded 5' primer were used in a second PCR of roughly 6 to 11 cycles. TCRdb ran MiXCR on the 5' RACE reads and lists one entry per CDR3 protein. The sample has roughly 570,000 distinct CDR3 sequences; 25% to 30% are singletons.

Sequencing was performed on blood. The chain uses TRBV6-5 and TRBJ2-6; no firm D call. This TCR was recovered from a woman in her sixties or seventies in good health. The CDR3 sequence is CASRVASSGANVLTF. The DNA of the CDR3 is TGTGCCAGCAGGGTCGCAAGCTCTGGGGCCAACGTCCTGACTTTC.